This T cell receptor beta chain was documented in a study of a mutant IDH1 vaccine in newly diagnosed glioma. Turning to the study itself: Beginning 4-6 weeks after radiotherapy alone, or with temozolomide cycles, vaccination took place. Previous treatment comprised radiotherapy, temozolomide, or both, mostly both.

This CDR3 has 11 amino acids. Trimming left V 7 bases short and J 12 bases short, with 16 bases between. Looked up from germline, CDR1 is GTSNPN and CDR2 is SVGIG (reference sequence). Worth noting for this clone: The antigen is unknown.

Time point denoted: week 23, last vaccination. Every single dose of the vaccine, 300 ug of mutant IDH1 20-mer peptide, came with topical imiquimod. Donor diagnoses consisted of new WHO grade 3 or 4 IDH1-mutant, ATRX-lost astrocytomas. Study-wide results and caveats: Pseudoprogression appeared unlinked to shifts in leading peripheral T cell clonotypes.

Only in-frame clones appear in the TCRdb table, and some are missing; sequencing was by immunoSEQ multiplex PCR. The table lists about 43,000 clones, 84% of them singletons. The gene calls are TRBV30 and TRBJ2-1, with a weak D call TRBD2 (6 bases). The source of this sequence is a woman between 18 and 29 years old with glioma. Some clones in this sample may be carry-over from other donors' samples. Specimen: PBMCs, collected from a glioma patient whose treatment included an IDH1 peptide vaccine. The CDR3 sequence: CASNRELGQFF. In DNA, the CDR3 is TGTGCCTCCAATCGGGAGTTAGGGCAGTTCTTC.